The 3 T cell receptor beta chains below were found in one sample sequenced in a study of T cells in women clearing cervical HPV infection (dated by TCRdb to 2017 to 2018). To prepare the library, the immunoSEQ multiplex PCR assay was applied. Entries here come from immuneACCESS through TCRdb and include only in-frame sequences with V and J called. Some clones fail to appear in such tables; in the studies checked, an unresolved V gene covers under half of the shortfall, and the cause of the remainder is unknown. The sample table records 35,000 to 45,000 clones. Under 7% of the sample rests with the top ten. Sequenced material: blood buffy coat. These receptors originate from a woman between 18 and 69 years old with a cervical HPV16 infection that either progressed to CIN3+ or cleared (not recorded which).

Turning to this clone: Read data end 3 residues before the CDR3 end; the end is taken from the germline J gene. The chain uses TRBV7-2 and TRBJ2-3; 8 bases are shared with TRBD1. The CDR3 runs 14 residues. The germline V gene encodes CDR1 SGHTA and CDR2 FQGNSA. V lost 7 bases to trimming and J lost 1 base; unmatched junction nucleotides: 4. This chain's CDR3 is CASKVGQGTDTQYF. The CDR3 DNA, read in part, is TGTGCCAGCAAAGTGGGACAGGGCACAGATACG.

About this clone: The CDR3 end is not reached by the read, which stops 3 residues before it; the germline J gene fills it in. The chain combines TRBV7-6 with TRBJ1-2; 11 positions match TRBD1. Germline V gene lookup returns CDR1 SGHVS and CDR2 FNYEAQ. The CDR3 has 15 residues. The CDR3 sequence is CASSTDRGLSYDYTF. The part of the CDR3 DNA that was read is TGTGCCAGCAGCACGGACAGGGGGCTTAGCTACGAC.

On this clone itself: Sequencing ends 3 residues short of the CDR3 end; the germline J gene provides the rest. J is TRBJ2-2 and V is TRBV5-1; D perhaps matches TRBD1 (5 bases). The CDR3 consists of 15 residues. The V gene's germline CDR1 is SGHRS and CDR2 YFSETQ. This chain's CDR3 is CASSSRTRDNSPLFF. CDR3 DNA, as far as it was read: TGCGCCAGCAGCTCCCGGACACGAGATAATTCACCG.